The rows below give T cell receptor beta chains drawn from one sample of a study of CD8 T cells in ankylosing spondylitis. TCRdb recomputed calls from the 5' RACE reads with MiXCR, one row per CDR3 protein. The repertoire holds more than 5,500 distinct CDR3 sequences, with less than 3.5% as singletons. Sequenced input: blood, either unsorted or a sorted T cell fraction (not recorded which). These receptors were collected from a female donor with ankylosing spondylitis or in good health (not recorded which). Both conserved end residues are part of each CDR3. The D gene is left open where the match is weak. The size field reads once, few, many, or a class for an expanded clone.

D gene,clone size,V gene,J gene,CDR3 protein,CDR3 DNA
TRBD2,many,TRBV9,TRBJ2-1,CASSVSDGRAHHEQFF,TGTGCCAGCAGCGTATCTGACGGGAGGGCCCACCATGAGCAGTTCTTC
.,many,TRBV7-9,TRBJ1-2,CASSFQGVSYGYTF,TGTGCCAGCAGCTTCCAAGGGGTTTCCTATGGCTACACCTTC
TRBD2,many,TRBV9,TRBJ2-1,CASSVSGSHGNEQFF,TGTGCCAGCAGCGTAAGCGGGAGTCATGGCAATGAGCAGTTCTTC
.,many,TRBV9,TRBJ2-1,CASSVGDGYNEQFF,TGTGCCAGCAGCGTAGGCGACGGTTACAATGAGCAGTTCTTC
TRBD1,many,TRBV9,TRBJ2-5,CASSYSTGIQETQYF,TGTGCCAGCAGCTACTCGACAGGGATCCAAGAGACCCAGTACTTC
TRBD2,medium-sized,TRBV9,TRBJ2-1,CASSASSTGWGGSYNEQFF,TGTGCCAGCAGCGCAAGTTCCACTGGGTGGGGGGGCTCCTACAATGAGCAGTTCTTC
.,many,TRBV9,TRBJ2-2,CASSVGQAGGELFF,TGTGCCAGCAGCGTAGGACAGGCCGGCGGGGAGCTGTTTTTT
.,many,TRBV9,TRBJ2-5,CASSVDPSEEETQYF,TGTGCCAGCAGCGTAGACCCTAGCGAAGAAGAGACCCAGTACTTC
TRBD2,many,TRBV9,TRBJ2-1,CASSVAGGPSSYNEQFF,TGTGCCAGCAGCGTAGCGGGAGGGCCCAGCTCCTACAATGAGCAGTTCTTC
TRBD2,many,TRBV9,TRBJ2-2,CASSGASGGDAGELFF,TGTGCCAGCAGCGGGGCTAGCGGGGGGGACGCCGGGGAGCTGTTTTTT
.,many,TRBV9,TRBJ2-3,CASTGTPEPPTDTQYF,TGTGCTAGCACGGGGACGCCCGAGCCCCCCACAGATACGCAGTATTTT
TRBD1,many,TRBV9,TRBJ2-1,CASSVGTGNEQFF,TGTGCCAGCAGCGTAGGGACAGGGAATGAGCAGTTCTTC
TRBD1,many,TRBV9,TRBJ2-2,CASSVGTGAGELFF,TGTGCCAGCAGCGTAGGGACAGGGGCCGGGGAGCTGTTTTTT
TRBD2,many,TRBV9,TRBJ2-1,CASSVRPGLAGPYNEQFF,TGTGCCAGCAGCGTCAGACCGGGACTAGCGGGCCCATACAATGAGCAGTTCTTC
.,many,TRBV9,TRBJ2-4,CASSVDGTPLAKNIQYF,TGTGCCAGCAGCGTAGACGGGACACCTTTAGCCAAAAACATTCAGTACTTC
.,many,TRBV9,TRBJ2-5,CASSYAETQYF,TGTGCCAGCAGTTACGCGGAGACCCAGTACTTC
TRBD2,medium-sized,TRBV9,TRBJ2-7,CASSPTTSGVLYEQYF,TGTGCCAGCAGCCCCACTACTAGCGGGGTACTTTACGAGCAGTACTTC
.,many,TRBV9,TRBJ1-2,CASSSDTYNYGYTF,TGTGCCAGCAGCTCAGACACTTATAACTATGGCTACACCTTC
TRBD2,many,TRBV9,TRBJ2-7,CASSETSGTFYEQYF,TGTGCCAGCAGTGAGACTAGCGGGACGTTCTACGAGCAGTACTTC
.,many,TRBV9,TRBJ2-2,CASSPPTPANTGELFF,TGTGCCAGCAGCCCCCCGACGCCCGCGAACACCGGGGAGCTGTTTTTT
TRBD2,few,TRBV3-1,TRBJ2-1,CASWVQAGGPNEQFF,TGTGCCTCCTGGGTACAAGCGGGAGGGCCGAATGAGCAGTTCTTC
.,many,TRBV9,TRBJ2-7,CASSEGPTEAYEQYF,TGTGCCAGCAGCGAGGGACCCACCGAGGCCTACGAGCAGTACTTC
.,medium-sized,TRBV9,TRBJ2-1,CASSDRDNYNEQFF,TGTGCCAGCAGCGACAGAGACAACTACAATGAGCAGTTCTTC
TRBD2,many,TRBV9,TRBJ2-1,CASSVAGGGFYEQFF,TGTGCCAGCAGCGTAGCGGGCGGGGGATTCTATGAGCAGTTCTTC
.,many,TRBV9,TRBJ2-7,CASSVEGTFSYEQYF,TGTGCCAGCAGCGTAGAGGGGACCTTCTCCTACGAGCAGTACTTC
.,many,TRBV9,TRBJ2-7,CASSVAGVLDEQYF,TGTGCCAGCAGCGTAGCGGGAGTTTTGGACGAGCAGTACTTC
.,many,TRBV9,TRBJ1-1,CASSVGVGTEAFF,TGTGCCAGCAGCGTTGGGGTAGGGACTGAAGCTTTCTTT
.,many,TRBV9,TRBJ2-5,CASSVGGYQETQYF,TGTGCCAGCAGCGTAGGAGGATACCAAGAGACCCAGTACTTC
.,medium-sized,TRBV9,TRBJ1-2,CASSEGGNYGYTF,TGTGCCAGCAGCGAGGGGGGAAACTATGGCTACACCTTC
TRBD1,many,TRBV9,TRBJ2-3,CASSVEQGRVSTDTQYF,TGTGCCAGCAGCGTCGAACAGGGGCGGGTGAGCACAGATACGCAGTATTTT
.,many,TRBV9,TRBJ2-3,CASSVGGGGGSDTQYF,TGTGCCAGCAGCGTAGGTGGAGGGGGAGGTTCAGATACGCAGTATTTT
.,many,TRBV9,TRBJ2-1,CASSVADNEQFF,TGTGCCAGCAGCGTAGCAGACAATGAGCAGTTCTTC
TRBD2,many,TRBV9,TRBJ2-1,CASSAGGGTLEQFF,TGTGCCAGCAGCGCGGGGGGGGGCACACTTGAGCAGTTCTTC
.,many,TRBV9,TRBJ2-2,CASSPSTGRGTGELFF,TGTGCCAGCAGCCCCTCGACAGGGAGGGGGACCGGGGAGCTGTTTTTT
.,many,TRBV9,TRBJ2-7,CASSVGDRFYEQYF,TGTGCCAGCAGCGTAGGGGACCGATTCTACGAGCAGTACTTC
TRBD1,many,TRBV9,TRBJ2-2,CASSAKFGQGVSTGELFF,TGTGCCAGCAGCGCGAAATTCGGACAGGGCGTGAGCACCGGGGAGCTGTTTTTT
TRBD1,medium-sized,TRBV9,TRBJ2-3,CASSAGAGGTQYF,TGTGCCAGCAGCGCCGGGGCAGGGGGTACGCAGTATTTT
TRBD1,many,TRBV9,TRBJ1-6,CASSGLQGSGSPLHF,TGTGCCAGCAGCGGGCTACAGGGGTCGGGTTCACCCCTCCACTTT
TRBD2,many,TRBV9,TRBJ2-3,CASSVGASGFTDTQYF,TGTGCCAGCAGCGTAGGGGCTAGCGGTTTCACAGATACGCAGTATTTT
TRBD1,many,TRBV9,TRBJ2-7,CASSVSGGPSYEQYF,TGTGCCAGCAGCGTATCAGGGGGCCCCTCCTACGAGCAGTACTTC
.,many,TRBV9,TRBJ2-4,CASSEGYDDAKNIQYF,TGTGCCAGCAGCGAAGGGTACGACGATGCCAAAAACATTCAGTACTTC
.,many,TRBV9,TRBJ1-2,CASSHDGYYGYTF,TGTGCCAGCAGCCATGACGGATACTATGGCTACACCTTC
TRBD2,many,TRBV9,TRBJ2-3,CASSGSGSVTDTQYF,TGTGCCAGCAGCGGTAGCGGGAGTGTCACAGATACGCAGTATTTT
.,many,TRBV9,TRBJ2-2,CASSPPWASDPNTGELFF,TGTGCCAGCAGCCCCCCCTGGGCTAGCGATCCGAACACCGGGGAGCTGTTTTTT
.,many,TRBV9,TRBJ2-7,CASSPSWGPVSGYEQYF,TGTGCCAGCAGCCCGAGCTGGGGCCCGGTAAGCGGCTACGAGCAGTACTTC
.,many,TRBV9,TRBJ2-7,CASSVGDRTYEQYF,TGTGCCAGCAGCGTCGGCGACAGAACCTACGAGCAGTACTTC
.,many,TRBV9,TRBJ1-1,CASSVGVDNTEAFF,TGTGCCAGCAGCGTAGGAGTAGATAACACTGAAGCTTTCTTT